This TCR beta chain was identified in a study of OX40 agonist ivuxolimab in advanced cancers. Points on this clone: Antigen unknown.

Generated by immunoSEQ multiplex PCR, the TCRdb table keeps only in-frame clones and is missing some. The repertoire holds approximately 74,000 clones, with roughly nine tenths as singletons. General study points: Clonal expansion was among the lowest in partial responders at 0.1-3.0 mg/kg, especially CD8+. Also showing low normalized T-cell clonal expansion were some of the nonresponders.

The receptor comes from an adult with an advanced solid tumor such as melanoma, head and neck, liver or kidney cancer. Sequences were derived from CD4+ or CD8+ T cells sorted from blood, sampled in a trial of the OX40 agonist ivuxolimab.

The DNA of the CDR3 is TGTGCCAGCAGCTCCCCCCATGGACAGGGATTCTTAAACACTGAAGCTTTCTTT. Protein: CASSSPHGQGFLNTEAFF. This chain uses TRBV7-9 with TRBJ1-1, with TRBD1 matching 8 bases. The ends lost 4 bases at V and 2 bases at J; junction bases unmatched: 15. Germline V gene lookup returns CDR1 SEHNR and CDR2 FQNEAQ (reference sequence). This CDR3 is built from 18 residues.